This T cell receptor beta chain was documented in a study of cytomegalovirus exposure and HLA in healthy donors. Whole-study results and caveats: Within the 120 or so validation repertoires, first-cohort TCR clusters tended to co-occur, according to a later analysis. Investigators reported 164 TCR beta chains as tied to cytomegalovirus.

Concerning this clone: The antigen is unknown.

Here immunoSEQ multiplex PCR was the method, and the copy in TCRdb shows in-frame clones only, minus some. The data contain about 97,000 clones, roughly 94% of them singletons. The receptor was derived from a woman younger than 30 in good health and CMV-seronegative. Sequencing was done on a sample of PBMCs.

This CDR3 is CAWSVRGNEKLFF. CDR3 DNA: TGTGCCTGGAGTGTACGCGGGAATGAAAAACTGTTTTTT. This sequence joins TRBV30 and TRBJ1-4; D remains ambiguous. This CDR3 contains 13 residues. The V gene's germline CDR1 is GTSNPN and CDR2 SVGIG (reference sequence). Between the trimmed V and J ends, which lost 0 bases and 5 bases, there was a span of 7 bases.